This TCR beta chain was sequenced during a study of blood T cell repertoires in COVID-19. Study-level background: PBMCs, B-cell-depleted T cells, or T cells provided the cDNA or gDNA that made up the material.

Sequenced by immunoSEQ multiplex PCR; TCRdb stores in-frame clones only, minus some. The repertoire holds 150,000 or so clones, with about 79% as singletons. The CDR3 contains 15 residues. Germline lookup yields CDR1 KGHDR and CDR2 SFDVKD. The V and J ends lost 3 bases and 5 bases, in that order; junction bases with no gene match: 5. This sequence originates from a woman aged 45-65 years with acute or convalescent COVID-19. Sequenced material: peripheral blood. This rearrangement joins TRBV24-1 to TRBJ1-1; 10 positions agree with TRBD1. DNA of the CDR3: TGTGCCACCAGTGATCGGACAGGGGGGGGAACTGAAGCTTTCTTT. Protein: CATSDRTGGGTEAFF.